The T cell receptor (beta chain) under discussion was sequenced for a study of cytomegalovirus exposure and HLA in healthy donors. Study-wide results and limits: Many donors shared some public TCRs, even though most TCR sequences were rare. The analysis excluded some indistinguishable V segments, including TRBV6-2 and TRBV6-3.

On this clone itself: Its antigen is unknown.

PCR was performed using 60 Vbeta and 13 Jbeta primers. The method was immunoSEQ multiplex PCR; TCRdb's version includes in-frame clones alone and lacks a portion of them. The data hold under 200,000 clones, with about 13% observed a single time. In germline, CDR1 is SGHRS, CDR2 YFSETQ. J lost 6 bases, V lost 3 bases, and 5 bases had no gene match. The CDR3 length is 14 residues. The receptor was isolated from a man aged 45-60 years in good health and CMV-seropositive. The material sequenced was PBMCs. The rearrangement links TRBV5-1 to TRBJ1-1, with 10 bases fitting TRBD1. CDR3 region: CASSWGQGYAEAFF. The CDR3, as DNA: TGCGCCAGCAGCTGGGGACAGGGGTACGCTGAAGCTTTCTTT.